This T cell receptor beta chain originates from a study of blood T cell repertoires in COVID-19. The overall study: Acute and convalescent COVID-19 specimens originated in the United States, Italy and Spain. Nucleic acid was either cDNA or gDNA, and it came from T cells, B-cell-depleted T cells, or PBMCs.

Original processing methods: Nucleated cell number was recorded as an estimate derived from reference gene primer amplification. Only in-frame clones appear in the TCRdb table, and some are missing; sequencing was by immunoSEQ multiplex PCR. Clone size and V and J calls were adopted from that table, with D and trimming inferred from the DNA. This table holds about 210,000 clones, roughly 85% found once. CDR1 is KGHSH and CDR2 is LQKENI in the germline V gene. The trim removed 5 bases at V and 3 bases at J, leaving 8 bases unmatched. The CDR3 consists of 15 residues. Sequencing was carried out using peripheral blood. The rearrangement joins TRBV18 to TRBJ1-1; 8 bases fit TRBD1. The TCR sequence derives from a woman of 80 years or more with acute or convalescent COVID-19. In DNA, the CDR3 is TGTGCCAGCTCAGCAGCAGGGGGCGCGTACACTGAAGCTTTCTTT. The encoded protein is CASSAAGGAYTEAFF.